The T cell receptor beta chain under discussion was sequenced for a study of blood T cells in healthy people across ages. Study conclusions and caveats: Donor CMV status, an unknown factor, possibly confounded changes in expanded clonotypes.

Roughly 10 milliliters of peripheral blood were drawn from each donor. This clonotype was seen a single time. Its specificity is not known. Through a sample-barcoded 5' primer and a J-beta primer mix, a second PCR was run for roughly 7 to 12 cycles. A single record per CDR3 protein comes from TCRdb applying MiXCR to the 5' RACE reads. Among fewer than 950,000 distinct CDR3 sequences listed, 30% to 45% were seen once. Trimming cost V 6 bases and J 0 bases, with 13 bases left between them. The CDR3 has 14 residues. Germline lookup yields CDR1 DFQATT and CDR2 SNEGSKA (reference sequence). Sequenced input: blood. This TCR was sampled from a young man in good health. The chain links TRBV20-1 to TRBJ2-3; D unclear. As DNA, the CDR3 is TGCAGTGCCGCGGCCCTAGTGAGCACAGATACGCAGTATTTT. Protein sequence: CSAAALVSTDTQYF.